This record covers a single T cell receptor (beta chain). Its antigen is undetermined. The germline CDR1 and CDR2 sequences are SGDLS and YYNGEE. J lost 6 bases, V lost 2 bases, and 10 bases had no gene match. This CDR3 has 16 amino acids. Data came from immunoSEQ multiplex PCR; TCRdb stores just in-frame clones and leaves some out. Found here are around 130,000 clones, roughly 90% of them singletons; the top ten hold 4% to 4.5%. The sample belongs to a study of T cell responses to AZD1222 COVID-19 vaccine. General study points: All repertoire sampling was performed exclusively after the peak T cell response. Just a handful of AZD1222 recipients tested seropositive at baseline. Donors, mostly white British, included more females; clonal diversity was possibly underestimated. Reports indicate that nearly half of spike-specific TCRs are directed at unmutated variant regions.

This TCR was recovered from an adult who received the MenACWY meningococcal vaccine as a control. The V gene is TRBV9, the J gene TRBJ2-1; TRBD2 agrees at 8 bases. This specimen consisted of peripheral blood, obtained 28 days after the second dose of the MenACWY control vaccine. The CDR3 loop is CASSVLGTSSGNEQFF. CDR3 sequence (DNA): TGTGCCAGCAGCGTGCTCGGGACTAGTTCTGGCAATGAGCAGTTCTTC.